This T cell receptor beta chain is from a study of human T cells and chemical hapten exposure. Via MiXCR, TCRdb re-called the RACE reads, giving one row per CDR3 protein. The sample has 65,000 to 95,000 distinct CDR3 sequences; 6% to 8.5% are singletons. This clonotype was counted ten times or more. Time point indicated: patch test 2, 6 weeks after DPC sensitization. Treatment meaning: therapeutic diphenylcyclopropenone sensitization with weekly scalp DPC. This TCR derives from a woman in her twenties or thirties with alopecia areata. Some clones in this sample may be carry-over from other donors' samples. The sample here was whole blood, taken in connection with sensitization to the hapten diphenylcyclopropenone (DPC).

The CDR3 region is CASSEYGVSGEQYF. The CDR3 DNA follows: TGTGCCAGCAGTGAATACGGCGTCTCCGGGGAGCAGTACTTC. The chain uses TRBV25-1 and TRBJ2-7; D call uncertain. Germline loops: CDR1 MGHDK, CDR2 SYGVNS. Trimming pared 0 bases from V and 7 bases from J, leaving 13 bases between. CDR3 size: 14 residues.